What follows are 26 T cell receptor beta chains derived from one specimen sequenced in a study of CD8+CD57+ T cells in acquired aplastic anemia. TCR beta VDJ and CDR3 profiles were obtained from a genomic DNA template. In TCRdb, the reads were re-called with MiXCR into one record per CDR3 protein. The sample has 110,000 or so distinct CDR3 sequences, 51% seen once; the top ten hold about 32%. The material sequenced was sorted CD4+, CD8+, or CD8+CD57+ T cells (not recorded which) from PBMCs. Every receptor here comes from a human donor in good health, serving as a control.

This clonotype was seen many times. The V and J genes are TRBV3-1 and TRBJ2-7; weak D call: TRBD1 (5 bases). CDR1 and CDR2 (germline): LGHDT, YNNKEL (reference sequence). V lost 6 bases to trimming and J lost 2 bases, with 11 bases between them. The CDR3 is made up of 13 amino acids. Here the CDR3 reads CASSHDRTYEQYF. The CDR3 nucleotides are TGTGCCAGCAGTCATGACAGAACCTACGAGCAGTACTTC.

A single count supports this clonotype. The chain carries TRBV6-5 and TRBJ1-1; 9 positions agree with TRBD1. The germline V gene has CDR1 MNHEY and CDR2 SVGAGI. The ends lost 8 bases at V and 2 bases at J; junction bases unmatched: 12. This CDR3 is built from 16 residues. The CDR3 reads CASRLGQGIINTEAFF. The CDR3 DNA follows: TGTGCCAGCCGTTTAGGACAGGGGATAATAAACACTGAAGCTTTCTTT.

This clonotype was detected only a few times. The genes are TRBV19 and TRBJ1-5; D possibly corresponds to TRBD1 (5 bases). V was shortened by 3 bases and J by 5 bases, with 11 bases between the two germline ends. Germline V gene lookup returns CDR1 LNHDA and CDR2 SQIVND (reference sequence). The length of the CDR3 is 14 residues. Here the CDR3 reads CASSMGQIDQPQHF. The CDR3, as DNA: TGTGCCAGTAGTATGGGGCAGATCGATCAGCCCCAGCATTTT. The complete variable domain, with remaining parts taken from reference TRBV19 and TRBJ1-5, reads DGGITQSPKYLFRKEGQNVTLSCEQNLNHDAMYWYRQDPGQGLRLIYYSQIVNDFQKGDIAEGYSVSREKKESFPLTVTSAQKNPTAFYLCASSMGQIDQPQHFGDGTRLSIL.

The chain joins TRBV20-1 to TRBJ2-6, with a possible D match to TRBD1 (6 bases). Trimming took off 6 bases at V and 1 base at J, with 19 bases between the two ends. The CDR3 loop spans 17 amino acids. Germline V lookup: CDR1 DFQATT, CDR2 SNEGSKA (reference sequence). CDR3 loop: CSARDVGAGSGANVLTF. The CDR3 DNA reads as TGCAGTGCACGGGATGTGGGGGCGGGTTCTGGGGCCAACGTCCTGACTTTC.

This chain uses TRBV29-1 with TRBJ1-1, with a tentative D call TRBD1 (5 bases). The CDR3 has 14 residues. From germline, CDR1 is SQVTM and CDR2 ANQGSEA. V was clipped by 3 bases and J by 9 bases, with 20 bases between them. This chain's CDR3 is CSVDTRQTIRQAFF. The CDR3 nucleotides are TGCAGCGTTGACACGAGACAGACCATTCGACAAGCTTTCTTT.

This chain connects TRBV29-1 to TRBJ2-1; TRBD2 matches 12 bases. V shed 6 bases and J 9 bases; nucleotides not matched to a gene: 9. Germline CDR1 SQVTM, CDR2 ANQGSEA. This CDR3 region has 14 residues. The CDR3 loop reads CSVLTGLAGSEQFF. The CDR3 nucleotides are TGCAGCGTCCTCACCGGACTAGCGGGGAGTGAGCAGTTCTTC.

Ten or more counts support this clonotype. The chain combines TRBV16 with TRBJ1-3, with no clear D. CDR1 KGHSY and CDR2 FQNENV come from the germline V gene. The CDR3 extends over 19 amino acids. Trimming stripped 4 bases from V and 0 bases from J, with 22 bases between. This CDR3 is CASSRQMASGPSSGNTIYF. The CDR3, as DNA: TGTGCCAGCAGCCGCCAGATGGCAAGCGGTCCGAGCTCTGGAAACACCATATATTTT.

This clonotype was seen a handful of times. V is TRBV27 and J is TRBJ2-1, with D perhaps TRBD2 (5 bases). The CDR3 runs 14 residues. CDR1 is MNHEY and CDR2 is SMNVEV in the germline V gene (reference sequence). The germline V and J ends were trimmed by 7 bases and 7 bases, with 17 bases remaining between them. CDR3 bases: TGTGCCAGCATGGACGGAGGTTTGGGGAATGAGCAGTTCTTC. Encoded protein: CASMDGGLGNEQFF.

The chain joins TRBV7-2 to TRBJ1-1, with D perhaps TRBD1 (5 bases). The CDR3 is 13 residues long. V was pared by 5 bases and J by 1 base, with 8 bases between. Germline lookup yields CDR1 SGHTA and CDR2 FQGNSA. CDR3 region: CASSVGTNTEAFF. CDR3 nucleotides: TGTGCCAGCAGCGTAGGGACGAACACTGAAGCTTTCTTT. The whole variable domain, filled in from reference TRBV7-2 and TRBJ1-1, reads GAGVSQSPSNKVTEKGKDVELRCDPISGHTALYWYRQSLGQGLEFLIYFQGNSAPDKSGLPSDRFSAERTGGSVSTLTIQRTQQEDSAVYLCASSVGTNTEAFFGQGTRLTVV.

This chain connects TRBV15 to TRBJ1-4, with 7 bases that match TRBD1. With 5 bases clipped from V and 7 bases from J, the junction kept 7 bases outside the gene matches. Germline assignment: CDR1 LNHNV and CDR2 YYDKDF (reference sequence). The CDR3 covers 14 residues. The CDR3 sequence: CATSGTETGEKLFF. The CDR3 nucleotides read TGTGCCACCAGCGGGACAGAAACGGGTGAAAAACTGTTTTTT.

The rearrangement uses TRBV20-1 and TRBJ1-4; TRBD1 matches 11 bases. The CDR3 has 15 residues. V shed 0 bases and J 7 bases; nucleotides not matched to a gene: 4. CDR1 and CDR2 from the germline V gene are DFQATT and SNEGSKA (reference sequence). In DNA form, the CDR3 reads TGCAGTGCTAGAGACCCGGACAGGGGGCTTGAAAAACTGTTTTTT. It translates to CSARDPDRGLEKLFF.

The genes are TRBV25-1 and TRBJ1-3; 11 bases align to TRBD1. The germline gives CDR1 MGHDK, CDR2 SYGVNS. CDR3 size: 15 residues. J was trimmed by 6 bases and V by 3 bases; bases with no gene match: 4. DNA for the CDR3: TGTGCCAGCAGTGATGGACAGGGGGCAACAAACACCATATATTTT. This translates into CASSDGQGATNTIYF.

Many counts were recorded for this clonotype. The chain combines TRBV27 with TRBJ2-7; the D gene could be TRBD1 or TRBD2 (5 bases each). Between the trimmed V and J ends, which lost 0 bases and 3 bases, there was a span of 12 bases. Germline V lookup: CDR1 MNHEY, CDR2 SMNVEV (reference sequence). The length of the CDR3 is 15 residues. CDR3 nucleotide sequence: TGTGCCAGCAGTTTATCGGCCGGGGACGGCTACGAGCAGTACTTC. This translates into CASSLSAGDGYEQYF.

The chain uses TRBV7-2 and TRBJ1-5; D remains unclear. The CDR3 totals 13 residues. V lost 3 bases and J 3 bases, leaving 6 bases between the germline ends. Germline V gives CDR1 SGHTA, CDR2 FQGNSA. This chain's CDR3 is CASSLYTNQPQHF. The CDR3 region has the DNA TGTGCCAGCAGCTTGTACACCAATCAGCCCCAGCATTTT.

This clonotype was found many times. The chain uses TRBV7-8 and TRBJ2-7; TRBD1 agrees at 7 bases. There are 15 residues in the CDR3. CDR1 SGHVS and CDR2 FQNEAQ come from the germline V gene. V shed 1 base and J 3 bases; nucleotides not matched to a gene: 6. In nucleotides, the CDR3 is TGTGCCAGCAGCTTAGAGATAGGGGGCGGCTACGAGCAGTACTTC. Protein: CASSLEIGGGYEQYF.

The J gene is TRBJ1-3, the V gene TRBV27, with no clear D. Germline CDR1 and CDR2: MNHEY and SMNVEV (reference sequence). The V and J ends lost 5 bases and 0 bases respectively, with 11 bases between them. The CDR3 covers 15 residues. For the CDR3, the DNA is TGTGCCAGCAGTACCTATACCGACTCTGGAAACACCATATATTTT. Amino acid sequence: CASSTYTDSGNTIYF.

This clonotype was detected many times. V and J are TRBV29-1 and TRBJ2-3, with 7 nucleotides matching TRBD2. Germline values: CDR1 SQVTM, CDR2 ANQGSEA. V lost 1 base and J lost 4; bases outside the gene matches: 8. This CDR3 region has 15 residues. This CDR3 reads CSVEAWAGEPDTQYF. CDR3 DNA: TGCAGCGTTGAAGCATGGGCGGGGGAACCAGATACGCAGTATTTT.

The chain joins TRBV25-1 to TRBJ2-7; D possibly matches TRBD1 or TRBD2 (5 bases each). V was cut by 5 bases and J by 0 bases, with 14 bases left in between. This CDR3 comprises 15 residues. Per germline, CDR1 MGHDK and CDR2 SYGVNS. CDR3 amino acids: CASSLRGSSSYEQYF. CDR3 nucleotide sequence: TGTGCCAGCAGTTTACGGGGCTCCAGCTCCTACGAGCAGTACTTC.

This clonotype was detected many times. A read error may produce the germline difference seen at one junction end. The chain has TRBV5-5 and TRBJ1-2; 7 bases line up with TRBD1. The CDR3 loop spans 11 amino acids. CDR1 SGHKS and CDR2 YYEKEE come from the germline V gene (reference sequence). CDR3 region: CASSFTGETIF. The CDR3 nucleotides read TGTGCCAGCAGCTTTACAGGGGAGACCATCTTC.

The chain joins TRBV5-1 to TRBJ2-7; tentatively, D is TRBD2 (5 bases). The germline V gene encodes CDR1 SGHRS and CDR2 YFSETQ. This CDR3 spans 14 amino acids. The V end lost 0 bases, the J end lost 4 bases, and 11 bases lay between the germline ends. The CDR3 nucleotides are TGCGCCAGCAGCTTGGTTGCCCAGCGGTACGAGCAGTACTTC. It is translated as CASSLVAQRYEQYF.

The chain has TRBV20-1 and TRBJ1-1; possibly TRBD1 for D (5 bases). V lost 8 bases to trimming and J lost 3 bases, with 16 bases between them. The CDR3 loop spans 13 amino acids. Germline assignment: CDR1 DFQATT and CDR2 SNEGSKA (reference sequence). CDR3 region: CSSDRGTHTEAFF. In DNA form, the CDR3 reads TGCAGTTCCGACCGTGGGACCCACACTGAAGCTTTCTTT.

This clonotype was seen a few times. V is TRBV6-5 and J is TRBJ2-7; no clear D gene. The CDR3 covers 12 residues. Germline lookup yields CDR1 MNHEY and CDR2 SVGAGI. V was shortened by 0 bases and J by 7 bases, with 7 bases between the two germline ends. The CDR3 sequence is CASSYSGGEQYF. CDR3 nucleotide sequence: TGTGCCAGCAGTTACTCGGGTGGGGAGCAGTACTTC.

On this clonotype itself: One end of the junction fails to match germline, which may point to a read error. V usage is TRBV9 and J usage is TRBJ2-3; D may be TRBD1 or TRBD2 (5 bases each). Looked up from germline, CDR1 is SGDLS and CDR2 is YYNGEE. This CDR3 comprises 17 residues. CDR3 DNA: TGTGCCAGCAGCGTAGCCCCGGGACGGTCTAGCACAGATACGCAGTATTTC. Amino acid sequence: CASSVAPGRSSTDTQYF.

This clonotype was observed a handful of times. CDR3 DNA: TGTGCCAGCAGCTTAGCGCTAGGAGGGGAGCCCCAGCATTTT. Amino acid sequence: CASSLALGGEPQHF. This chain connects TRBV7-6 to TRBJ1-5; D possibly corresponds to TRBD1 (5 bases). The CDR3 spans 14 residues. V lost 0 bases and J 8 bases, leaving 11 bases between the germline ends. The germline gives CDR1 SGHVS, CDR2 FNYEAQ.

This clonotype has ten or more counts. The gene calls are TRBV3-1 and TRBJ2-3, with a tentative D call TRBD2 (6 bases). Germline loops: CDR1 LGHDT, CDR2 YNNKEL (reference sequence). Trimming shortened V by 1 base and J by 4 bases, and 9 bases separated the two germline ends. CDR3 length equals 14 residues. This CDR3 reads CASSQVSGSDTQYF. CDR3 DNA sequence: TGTGCCAGCAGCCAAGTTAGCGGCTCAGATACGCAGTATTTT.

The chain uses TRBV7-2 and TRBJ1-2; no firm D call. V lost 0 bases to trimming and J lost 5 bases, with 7 bases between them. This CDR3 has 13 amino acids. In germline, CDR1 is SGHTA, CDR2 FQGNSA. CDR3 sequence: CASSLAREYGYTF. The CDR3 DNA follows: TGTGCCAGCAGCTTAGCGCGGGAATATGGCTACACCTTC.